This TCR beta chain was profiled in a study of shared clonotypes between healthy human individuals. The study's findings and limits: With a handful of donors compared, 4% to 5% of naive CD4 clonotypes were shared. The researchers took only blood, and tissue repertoires probably look different. Large depth notwithstanding, sorted-subset sequencing proved incomplete by rarefaction.

Profiled with immunoSEQ multiplex PCR; TCRdb holds only in-frame clones, not every one. The sample lists some 700,000 clones; roughly 91% were seen once. This clone is a singleton in its sample. What it recognizes is unknown. Germline values: CDR1 SGHRS, CDR2 YFSETQ. The CDR3 extends over 15 amino acids. V was clipped by 0 bases and J by 9 bases; unmatched bases: 7. The rearrangement joins TRBV5-1 to TRBJ2-4, with 9 bases matching TRBD2. The clonotype comes from a man aged 18 to 29 in good health. Some clones in this sample may be carry-over from other donors' samples. Sequencing was performed on memory CD8+ T cells from PBMCs. Subset noted: CD45RO+ cells pooled with CCR7-negative TemRA cells. For the CDR3, the DNA is TGCGCCAGCAGCTTGGGTAGACTAGCGGACGTCATTCAGTACTTC. Its protein product is CASSLGRLADVIQYF.